Listed below are T cell receptor beta chains from one sample, sequenced in a study of cytomegalovirus exposure and HLA in healthy donors. Profiling relied on immunoSEQ multiplex PCR, and the TCRdb table lists in-frame clones only, not all of them. The sample includes about 210,000 clones, 70% to 90% seen only once; the top ten take roughly 0.22%. The sample consisted of PBMCs. The origin of the receptors is a girl aged 2-10 years in good health and CMV-seronegative. Both conserved end residues are part of each CDR3. The D gene is left open where the match is weak. Some rows mark clone size as missing; the rest say once, few, many or name a class of expanded clone.

V,size,J,D,DNA,CDR3
TRBV11-2,NA,TRBJ2-7,NA,TGTGCCAGCAGCTTATTGGGCAGCAAGTCCTACGAGCAGTACTTC,CASSLLGSKSYEQYF
TRBV25-1,NA,TRBJ1-6,TRBD1,TGTGCCAGCAGTAGGGGGCACGGTTTGGCACCCCTCCACTTT,CASSRGHGLAPLHF
TRBV15,NA,TRBJ2-1,NA,TGTGCCACCAGCAGAGCCCAGGCTGGCTACAATGAGCAGTTCTTC,CATSRAQAGYNEQFF
TRBV4-1,NA,TRBJ2-6,NA,TGCGCCAGCAGCGCCAAAGTGATAGAGGGCTCTGGGGCCAACGTCCTGACTTTC,CASSAKVIEGSGANVLTF
TRBV15,NA,TRBJ2-1,NA,TGTGCCACCAGCAGAGACCGTGGACAGTACAATGAGCAGTTCTTC,CATSRDRGQYNEQFF
TRBV27,once,TRBJ2-7,TRBD1,TGTGCCAGTCCGCTCCCGGGCGGACAGGGGGACTACGAGCAGTACTTC,CASPLPGGQGDYEQYF
TRBV19,NA,TRBJ2-7,NA,TGTGCCAGTAGTATAGAGCGGGACCACACCTACGAGCAGTACTTC,CASSIERDHTYEQYF
TRBV21-1,NA,TRBJ2-1,NA,TGTGCCAGCAGCAAAGGTGCGTTCAATGAGCAGTTCTTC,CASSKGAFNEQFF
TRBV2,NA,TRBJ2-1,TRBD2,TGTGCCAGCAGTGAAGCAGGGCTAGCGGGAGGTCGGGAGCAGTTCTTC,CASSEAGLAGGREQFF
TRBV5-6,NA,TRBJ2-7,TRBD2,TGTGCCAGCAGCTGGACTAGCGGGGGTTACGAGCAGTACTTC,CASSWTSGGYEQYF
TRBV9,NA,TRBJ2-7,NA,TGTGCCAGCAGCGTCTCAGACTACGAGCAGTACTTC,CASSVSDYEQYF
TRBV4-1,NA,TRBJ1-1,NA,TGCGCCAGCAGCCAAGACCAAGCTTCTCACAGCCCGTACAGGACTGAAGCTTTCTTT,CASSQDQASHSPYRTEAFF
TRBV14,NA,TRBJ2-7,NA,TGTGCCAGCAGCCCGGGAGTCTACGAGCAGTACTTC,CASSPGVYEQYF
TRBV7-9,NA,TRBJ2-7,TRBD1,TGTTCCAGCAGCTTAGCGTCAGGGACAGGGGCCTACGAGCAGTACTTC,CSSSLASGTGAYEQYF
TRBV19,NA,TRBJ2-7,NA,TGTGCCAGTAGTATAGGCCCGAGCGAGCAGTACTTC,CASSIGPSEQYF
TRBV30,NA,TRBJ2-7,TRBD1,TGTGCCTGGAGTTACAGGGGTACCGAGCAGTACTTC,CAWSYRGTEQYF
TRBV30,few,TRBJ2-1,NA,TGTGCCTGGAGTTTGCTAGGGGGACCCAATGAGCAGTTCTTC,CAWSLLGGPNEQFF
TRBV2,NA,TRBJ2-1,NA,TGTGCCAGCTTTATGGCTAGCTCCTACAATGAGCAGTTCTTC,CASFMASSYNEQFF
TRBV7-3,once,TRBJ2-1,TRBD2,TGTGCCAGCAGCTTGCTTAGGGAGGGGTTCCTATCCTACAATGAGCAGTTCTTC,CASSLLREGFLSYNEQFF
TRBV11-2,NA,TRBJ2-6,TRBD2,TGTGCCAGTCCCAGGACTAGGACGTCCCTTGGGGCCAACGTCCTGACTTTC,CASPRTRTSLGANVLTF
TRBV6-1,few,TRBJ1-2,NA,TGTGCCAGCAGTGAAGCGGGCACTAACTATGGCTACACCTTC,CASSEAGTNYGYTF
TRBV6-5,NA,TRBJ1-1,TRBD1,TGTGCCAGCAGCTACGGGATCCCAGGGGGGAAGACTGAAGCTTTCTTT,CASSYGIPGGKTEAFF
TRBV5-1,NA,TRBJ2-6,NA,TGCGCCAGCCTCTCTGGGGCCAACGTCCTGACTTTC,CASLSGANVLTF
TRBV29-1,NA,TRBJ1-3,NA,TGCAGCGTTTTAAGGGGTTCTGGAAACACCATATATTTT,CSVLRGSGNTIYF
TRBV5-1,NA,TRBJ1-1,NA,TGCGCCAGCGGTAAGGACAGAGCGAACACTGAAGCTTTCTTT,CASGKDRANTEAFF
TRBV11-2,NA,TRBJ2-1,TRBD1,TGTGCCAGCAGCTCGAGGACAGGGGACTACAATGAGCAGTTCTTC,CASSSRTGDYNEQFF
TRBV19,NA,TRBJ1-2,TRBD1,TGTGCCAGTAGTATCAACGGGCAGGGGGTAGGGTATGGCTACACCTTC,CASSINGQGVGYGYTF
TRBV5-6,once,TRBJ2-7,TRBD2,TGTGCCAGCAGCTTGTTGGGGACTAGCCCCTACGAGCAGTACTTC,CASSLLGTSPYEQYF
TRBV10-3,NA,TRBJ2-1,TRBD2,TGTGCCATCAGTGCCCTAGCGGGAGTTTACAATGAGCAGTTCTTC,CAISALAGVYNEQFF
TRBV5-4,NA,TRBJ2-3,TRBD1,TGTGCCAGCAGCTTAGGACAGGGTGATACGCAGTATTTT,CASSLGQGDTQYF
TRBV30,once,TRBJ1-1,TRBD1,TGTGCCTGGAGTGTAAAGGGACAGAGAAACACTGAAGCTTTCTTT,CAWSVKGQRNTEAFF
TRBV5-1,NA,TRBJ1-6,NA,TGCGCCAGCAGCTTGGAGGGGCAGGCCCTCCACTTT,CASSLEGQALHF
TRBV2,NA,TRBJ2-7,TRBD1,TGTGCCAGCAGTGAATTCCACAGGGGGGCCTACGAGCAGTACTTC,CASSEFHRGAYEQYF
TRBV19,once,TRBJ2-1,TRBD1,TGTGCCAGTAGTTCGTCCGGGACAGGGAAGCGGAATGAGCAGTTCTTC,CASSSSGTGKRNEQFF
TRBV6-6,NA,TRBJ2-5,NA,TGTGCCAGCGGTAGACTAGTTGGAGAGACCCAGTACTTC,CASGRLVGETQYF
TRBV9,NA,TRBJ1-2,TRBD1,TGTGCCAGCAGCGCTACAGGGGACTACACCTTC,CASSATGDYTF
TRBV27,NA,TRBJ1-5,TRBD1,TGTGCCAGCAGTCGACGGGCGGGACAGCATCAGCCCCAGCATTTT,CASSRRAGQHQPQHF
TRBV5-8,NA,TRBJ2-1,TRBD2,TGTGCCAGCAGCTTTACGGGAGGGGCCTACAATGAGCAGTTCTTC,CASSFTGGAYNEQFF
TRBV11-3,NA,TRBJ2-7,TRBD1,TGTGCCAGCAGCCTGGGACAGGGGCGCTACGAGCAGTACTTC,CASSLGQGRYEQYF
TRBV5-6,once,TRBJ2-5,TRBD1,TGTGCCAGCAGCTTCAAACTGGGACAGGGGGCGCGGGAGACCCAGTACTTC,CASSFKLGQGARETQYF
TRBV9,NA,TRBJ1-2,NA,TGTGCCAGCAGCGTAGGCGGGTATGGCTACACCTTC,CASSVGGYGYTF
TRBV30,NA,TRBJ2-7,NA,TGTGCCTGGAGTGTTTCCATTCCCCCCTACGAGCAGTACTTC,CAWSVSIPPYEQYF
TRBV18,NA,TRBJ1-3,NA,TGTGCCAGCTCCTCCTCCCGGCGAGAGGGCGGAAACACCATATATTTT,CASSSSRREGGNTIYF
TRBV5-1,NA,TRBJ2-3,NA,TGCGCCAGCAGCTTGGACAGGAGCACAGATACGCAGTATTTT,CASSLDRSTDTQYF
TRBV10-3,NA,TRBJ1-1,TRBD1,TGTGCCACCCACGGGACAGAGAACACTGAAGCTTTCTTT,CATHGTENTEAFF
TRBV5-1,NA,TRBJ1-1,NA,TGCGCCAGCAGCCCGGGGGGGAGGGGCACTGAAGCTTCCTTT,CASSPGGRGTEASF
TRBV5-1,once,TRBJ2-2,TRBD2,TGCGCCAGCGCTAGCGGGAGGGCGAACACCGGGGAGCTGTTTTTT,CASASGRANTGELFF
TRBV10-1,NA,TRBJ2-3,NA,TGCGCCAGCAGTGAGTCGAAAGGAGGGACCCCAGATACGCAGTATTTT,CASSESKGGTPDTQYF
TRBV19,NA,TRBJ2-7,NA,TGTGCCAGTAGTATAGACGAGGGCCCAACCTACGAGCAGTACTTC,CASSIDEGPTYEQYF
TRBV7-9,NA,TRBJ2-7,NA,TGTGCCAGCAGCCAGGACCTCAGGGGCGAGCAGTACTTC,CASSQDLRGEQYF
TRBV5-4,NA,TRBJ2-2,NA,TGTGCCAGCAGCTTGTCAGGGCCCGGGGAGCTGTTTTTT,CASSLSGPGELFF
TRBV27,NA,TRBJ2-2,NA,TGTGCCAGCAGTTTATCAGGGGTAAACACCGGGGAGCTGTTTTTT,CASSLSGVNTGELFF
TRBV6-6,few,TRBJ1-1,NA,TGTGCCAGCAGGACGGGCACTGAAGCTTTCTTT,CASRTGTEAFF
TRBV6-5,NA,TRBJ1-2,TRBD1,TGTGCCAGCAGCCAGGGGGCGCGCGCTAACTATGGCTACACCTTC,CASSQGARANYGYTF
TRBV6-5,NA,TRBJ1-2,NA,TGTGCCAGCAGTTACGCGGTGAACTATGGCTACACCTTC,CASSYAVNYGYTF
TRBV19,NA,TRBJ1-1,TRBD1,TGTGCCAGTAGGAGGACAGGAAGAAAGACTGAAGCTTTCTTT,CASRRTGRKTEAFF
TRBV27,NA,TRBJ1-1,NA,TGTGCCAGCAGCCAGGGAATAAACACTGAAGCTTTCTTT,CASSQGINTEAFF
TRBV5-1,NA,TRBJ2-3,TRBD1,TGCGCCAGCAGCGTGGGACAGGGGGCCACAGATACGCAGTATTTT,CASSVGQGATDTQYF
TRBV6-5,NA,TRBJ1-6,TRBD1,TGTGCCAGCAACGAAGGGACAGCCTATAATTCACCCCTCCACTTT,CASNEGTAYNSPLHF